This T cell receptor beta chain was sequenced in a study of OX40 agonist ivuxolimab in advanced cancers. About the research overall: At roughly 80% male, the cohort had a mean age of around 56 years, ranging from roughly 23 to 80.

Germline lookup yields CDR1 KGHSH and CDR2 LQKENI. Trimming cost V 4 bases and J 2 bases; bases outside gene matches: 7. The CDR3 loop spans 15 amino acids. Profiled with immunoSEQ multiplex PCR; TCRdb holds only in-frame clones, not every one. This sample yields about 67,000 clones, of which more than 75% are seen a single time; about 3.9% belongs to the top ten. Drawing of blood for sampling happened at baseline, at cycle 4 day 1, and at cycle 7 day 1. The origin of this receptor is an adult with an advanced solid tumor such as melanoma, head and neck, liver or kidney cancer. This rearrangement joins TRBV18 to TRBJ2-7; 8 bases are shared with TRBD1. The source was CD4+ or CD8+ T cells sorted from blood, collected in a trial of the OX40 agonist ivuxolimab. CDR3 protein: CASSQQGGSAYEQYF. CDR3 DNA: TGTGCCAGCTCACAACAGGGGGGCAGCGCCTACGAGCAGTACTTC. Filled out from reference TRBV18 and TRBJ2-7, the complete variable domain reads NAGVMQNPRHLVRRRGQEARLRCSPMKGHSHVYWYRQLPEEGLKFMVYLQKENIIDESGMPKERFSAEFPKEGPSILRIQQVVRGDSAAYFCASSQQGGSAYEQYFGPGTRLTVT.